The present entry profiles one T cell receptor beta chain with its context. The antigen is not known. The CDR3 end is not reached by the read, which stops 3 residues before it; the germline J gene fills it in. This record comes from a study of Tregs in tolerant kidney transplant recipients. The method was immunoSEQ multiplex PCR; TCRdb's version includes in-frame clones alone and lacks a portion of them. The listing records around 30,000 clones. Study results and limitations: Validation in larger populations is needed because few patients were studied. Tolerant patients' donor-specific Tregs expanded beyond overall Tregs, suggesting antigen-driven growth. For some patients, primers changed over time, blocking nucleotide-level comparison.

The CDR3 is 12 amino acids. V dropped 6 bases and J dropped 7 bases, with 12 bases sitting between them. Germline-derived CDR1 and CDR2 are SGHAT and FQNNGV. The nonmyeloablative bone marrow transplants came from related graft donors, with transient mixed chimerism. The rearrangement uses TRBV11-2 and TRBJ1-1, with TRBD1 as a possible D gene (5 bases). The source is a human patient who received a combined kidney and bone marrow transplant. Some of the T cells may derive from the graft donor. Sequences were derived from CD4+ T cells from blood (PBMCs), sampled 24 months after the transplant. CDR3 DNA, as far as it was read: TGTGCCAGCAGAGCCCAGACAGTTGAA. It is translated as CASRAQTVE. The CDR3 in full is CASRAQTVEAFF.